This T cell receptor (beta chain) was found in a study of breast tumors, draining lymph nodes, adjacent tissues. Whole-study findings and limits: Luminal-like breast cancer showed significantly greater tumor-nontumor repertoire similarity than basal-like breast cancer did. Most tumor T cells seemingly derive from lymph node, then expand in tumor. Tumors had less TCR diversity than lymph nodes, more than nontumor tissue.

In regard to this clonotype: Its cognate antigen is unknown.

TCRdb re-analysed the multiplex PCR reads in MiXCR, keeping a single row per CDR3 protein. The profile covers about 24,000 distinct CDR3 sequences, with about 70% appearing a single time and less than 25% taken by the ten largest. Germline-derived CDR1 and CDR2 are DFQATT and SNEGSKA (reference sequence). The CDR3 extends over 15 amino acids. V lost 5 bases and J lost 7; bases outside the gene matches: 9. The source is a female donor with breast cancer. Some clones in this sample may be carry-over from other donors' samples. This rearrangement joins TRBV20-1 to TRBJ1-6; 9 bases match TRBD1. Sequences were obtained from tumor-adjacent breast tissue. The CDR3 region is CSAQTGGAGNSPLHF. DNA of the CDR3: TGCAGTGCTCAGACAGGGGGGGCAGGGAATTCACCCCTCCACTTT.